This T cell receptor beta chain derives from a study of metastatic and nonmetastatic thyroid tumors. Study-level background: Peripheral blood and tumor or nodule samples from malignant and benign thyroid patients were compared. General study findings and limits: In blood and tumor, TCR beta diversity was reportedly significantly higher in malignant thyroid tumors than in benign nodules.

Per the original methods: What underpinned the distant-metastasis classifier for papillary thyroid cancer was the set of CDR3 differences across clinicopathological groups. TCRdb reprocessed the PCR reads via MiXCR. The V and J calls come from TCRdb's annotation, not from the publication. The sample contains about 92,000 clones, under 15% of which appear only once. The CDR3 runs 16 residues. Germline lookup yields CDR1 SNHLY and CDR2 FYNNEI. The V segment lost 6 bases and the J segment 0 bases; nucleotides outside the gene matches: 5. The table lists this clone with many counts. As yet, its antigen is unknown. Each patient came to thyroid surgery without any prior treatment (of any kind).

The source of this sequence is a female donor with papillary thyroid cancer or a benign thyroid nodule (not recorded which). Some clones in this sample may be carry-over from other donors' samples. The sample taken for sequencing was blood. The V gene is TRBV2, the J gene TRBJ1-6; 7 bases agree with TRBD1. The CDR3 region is CASRPDRVSYNSPLHF. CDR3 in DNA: TGTGCCAGCAGACCTGACAGGGTCTCCTATAATTCACCCCTCCACTTT. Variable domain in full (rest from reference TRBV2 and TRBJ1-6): EPEVTQTPSHQVTQMGQEVILRCVPISNHLYFYWYRQILGQKVEFLVSFYNNEISEKSEIFDDQFSVERPDGSNFTLKIRSTKLEDSAMYFCASRPDRVSYNSPLHFGNGTRLTVT.